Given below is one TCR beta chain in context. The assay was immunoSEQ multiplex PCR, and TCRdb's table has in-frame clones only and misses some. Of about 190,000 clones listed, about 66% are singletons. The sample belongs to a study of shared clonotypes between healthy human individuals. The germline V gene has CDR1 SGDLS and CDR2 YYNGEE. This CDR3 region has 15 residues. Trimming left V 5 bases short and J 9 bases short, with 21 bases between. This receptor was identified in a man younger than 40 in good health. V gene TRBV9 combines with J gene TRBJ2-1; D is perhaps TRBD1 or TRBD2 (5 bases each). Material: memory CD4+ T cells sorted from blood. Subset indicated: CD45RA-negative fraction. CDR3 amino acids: CASSDTGTSLGEQFF. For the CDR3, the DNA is TGTGCCAGCAGTGATACCGGGACCTCGCTAGGTGAGCAGTTCTTC. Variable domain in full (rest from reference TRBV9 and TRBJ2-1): DSGVTQTPKHLITATGQRVTLRCSPRSGDLSVYWYQQSLDQGLQFLIQYYNGEERAKGNILERFSAQQFPDLHSELNLSSLELGDSALYFCASSDTGTSLGEQFFGPGTRLTVL.